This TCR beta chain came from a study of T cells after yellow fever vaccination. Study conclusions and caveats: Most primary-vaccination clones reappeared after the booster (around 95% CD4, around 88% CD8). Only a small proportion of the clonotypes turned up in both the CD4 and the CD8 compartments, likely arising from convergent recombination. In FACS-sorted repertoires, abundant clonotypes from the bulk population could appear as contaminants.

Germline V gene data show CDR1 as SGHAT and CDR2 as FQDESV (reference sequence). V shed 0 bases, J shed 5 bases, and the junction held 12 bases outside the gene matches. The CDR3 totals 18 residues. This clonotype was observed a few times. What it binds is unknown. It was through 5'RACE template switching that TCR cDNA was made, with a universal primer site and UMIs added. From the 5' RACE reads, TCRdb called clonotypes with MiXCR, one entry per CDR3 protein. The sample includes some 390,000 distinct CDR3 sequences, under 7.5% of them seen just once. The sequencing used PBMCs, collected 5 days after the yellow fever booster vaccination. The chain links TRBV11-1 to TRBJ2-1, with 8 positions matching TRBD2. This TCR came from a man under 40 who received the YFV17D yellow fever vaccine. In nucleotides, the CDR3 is TGTGCCAGCAGCTTAGCGCGCGGGGGGCTAGGTAACAACAATGAGCAGTTCTTC. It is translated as CASSLARGGLGNNNEQFF.